This T cell receptor (beta chain) was captured by sequencing in a study of shared clonotypes between healthy human individuals. This clone was found once. The V gene's germline CDR1 is SEHNR and CDR2 FQNEAQ (reference sequence). V was pared by 3 bases and J by 3 bases, with 18 bases between. This CDR3 is built from 16 residues. Positively selected for CCR7, the CD45RO-negative cells used as naive CD8 cells excluded terminally differentiated effector memory CD45RA+ cells. TCRdb keeps only in-frame clones here, not all; method: immunoSEQ multiplex PCR. This table has hundreds of thousands of clones, about 95% appearing once.

The TCR originated in a woman in her 30s in good health. The chain employs TRBV7-9 and TRBJ2-7; no definite D call. Specimen: naive CD8+ T cells sorted from blood. DNA for the CDR3: TGTGCCAGCAGCTTTCTCGGGTTCGGAGAAGACTACGAGCAGTACTTC. Protein sequence: CASSFLGFGEDYEQYF.